The entry below gives a single T cell receptor (beta chain) sequence along with its context. No cognate antigen has been identified for it. Base-call qualities are not available, and no considerably larger clone is one nucleotide away. V loses 0 bases at its end and J loses 3 bases; junction bases beyond the gene matches: 8. From the germline V gene (reference sequence), CDR1 is MNHEY and CDR2 is SMNVEV. The CDR3 measures 16 amino acids from cysteine to phenylalanine. Only the CDR3 DNA stays, 48 bases, in frame from base 1. The data are from a study of OX40 agonist ivuxolimab in advanced cancers. The study in broad terms: Ivuxolimab, which targeted the costimulatory receptor OX40 (CD134), was an agonistic, fully human IgG2 monoclonal antibody. Prior anti-PD-1, anti-PD-L1 or anti-CTLA-4 therapy was permitted, and checkpoint inhibitors had been received by 30% to 40% of dose-escalation patients. Intravenous ivuxolimab was administered to patients every 2 weeks at six dose levels: 0.01, 0.1, 0.3, 1.5, 3 and 10 mg/kg. In the dose-escalation cohort, around four fifths of patients were male, and the mean age was approximately 64 years, with a range of about 20 to 79. Of the approximately 50 dose-escalation patients, hepatocellular carcinoma was present in roughly 19, melanoma in approximately 15, renal cell carcinoma in 9 and head and neck cancer in 9. The purpose of peripheral TCRbeta sequencing was to test whether ivuxolimab changed TCR sequence diversity and led to clonal T-cell expansion. The paper covers the monotherapy dose-escalation part of the phase I ivuxolimab trial, which included N of about 50 patients. Partial responses were achieved by three dose-escalation patients, of whom one had hepatocellular carcinoma and two had cutaneous melanoma.

Patients with a history of autoimmune disease or receiving systemic immunosuppression were excluded from the trial. Peripheral blood for TCR sequencing was collected from all dose cohorts at baseline, on cycle 4 day 1, and on cycle 7 day 1. The samples were taken from a phase I, first-in-human, multicenter, open-label dose-escalation trial of ivuxolimab. Adults with locally advanced or metastatic melanoma, renal cell carcinoma, hepatocellular carcinoma or head and neck squamous cell carcinoma were enrolled in the trial. Before TCR sequencing, CD4+ and CD8+ T cells were separately sorted from peripheral blood. Genomic DNA was extracted from sorted cells for sequencing of the TCRbeta CDR3 region. The immunoSEQ Assay was used to sequence the TCRbeta CDR3 regions. The table comes from immuneACCESS by way of TCRdb, which keeps in-frame sequences with V and J called. Part of the clones is missing from these tables; in studies checked, under half for an unresolved V gene and the rest for unknown reasons. Within this sample are 53,000 or so clones, with 70% to 85% of them counted one time only. 13% of the sample goes to the ten largest clones.

Findings and caveats that apply to the study as a whole: After ivuxolimab, CD8+ T cells had more expanded clones than CD4+ T cells on average. Antigen specificity was not determined for the clonally expanded peripheral T cells. Clonal expansion of both CD4+ and CD8+ blood T cells was observed from baseline to week 6 at doses 0.1 to 3.0 mg/kg. In partial responders in the 0.1-3.0 mg/kg groups, normalized peripheral clonal expansion was found to be among the lowest, especially among CD8+ T cells. Low levels of normalized T-cell clonal expansion were also seen in some patients who did not respond.

The sample in question was CD4+ or CD8+ T cells sorted from blood, obtained in a trial of the OX40 agonist ivuxolimab. This clonotype was sampled from an adult with an advanced solid tumor such as melanoma, head and neck, liver or kidney cancer. The V and J segments used are TRBV27 and TRBJ2-7; 7 bases in the middle match TRBD1. DNA sequence: TGTGCCAGCAGTTTATCCAACTCCAGGGGGTACTACGAGCAGTACTTC. The encoded protein is CASSLSNSRGYYEQYF.